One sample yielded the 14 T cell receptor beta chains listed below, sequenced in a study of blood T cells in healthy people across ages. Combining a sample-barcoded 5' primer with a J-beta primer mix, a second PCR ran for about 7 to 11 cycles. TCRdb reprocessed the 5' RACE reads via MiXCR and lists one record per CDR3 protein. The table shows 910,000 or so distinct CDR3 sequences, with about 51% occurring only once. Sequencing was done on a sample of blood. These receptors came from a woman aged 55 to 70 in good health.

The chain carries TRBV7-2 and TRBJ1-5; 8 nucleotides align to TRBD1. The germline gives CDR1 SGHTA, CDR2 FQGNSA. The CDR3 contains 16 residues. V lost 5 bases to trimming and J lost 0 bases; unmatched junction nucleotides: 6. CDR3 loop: CASSPGTGLSNQPQHF. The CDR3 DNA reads TGTGCCAGCAGCCCCGGGACAGGCCTTAGCAATCAGCCCCAGCATTTT.

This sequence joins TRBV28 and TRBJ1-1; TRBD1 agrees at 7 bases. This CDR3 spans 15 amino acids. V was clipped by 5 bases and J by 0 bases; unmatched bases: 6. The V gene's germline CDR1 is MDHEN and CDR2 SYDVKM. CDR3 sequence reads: CASSGDSSMNTEAFF. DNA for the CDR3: TGTGCCAGCAGTGGGGACAGCTCAATGAACACTGAAGCTTTCTTT.

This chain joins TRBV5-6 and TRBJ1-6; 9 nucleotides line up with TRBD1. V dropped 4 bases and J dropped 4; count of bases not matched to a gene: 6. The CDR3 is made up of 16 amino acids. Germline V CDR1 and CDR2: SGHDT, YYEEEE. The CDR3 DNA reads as TGTGCCAGCAGCGCCCGGGGGACAGGGTATAATTCACCCCTCCACTTT. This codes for CASSARGTGYNSPLHF.

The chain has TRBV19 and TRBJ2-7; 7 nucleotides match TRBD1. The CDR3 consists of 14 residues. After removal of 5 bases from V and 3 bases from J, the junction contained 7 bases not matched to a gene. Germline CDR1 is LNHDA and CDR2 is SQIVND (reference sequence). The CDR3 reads CASSAGQANYEQYF. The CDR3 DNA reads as TGTGCCAGTAGTGCCGGACAGGCGAACTACGAGCAGTACTTC.

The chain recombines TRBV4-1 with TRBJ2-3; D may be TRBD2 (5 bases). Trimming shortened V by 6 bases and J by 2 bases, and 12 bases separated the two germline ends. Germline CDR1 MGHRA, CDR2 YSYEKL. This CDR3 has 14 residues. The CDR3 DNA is TGCGCCAGCAGGAGGCAAGCGGCCACAGATACGCAGTATTTT. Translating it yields CASRRQAATDTQYF.

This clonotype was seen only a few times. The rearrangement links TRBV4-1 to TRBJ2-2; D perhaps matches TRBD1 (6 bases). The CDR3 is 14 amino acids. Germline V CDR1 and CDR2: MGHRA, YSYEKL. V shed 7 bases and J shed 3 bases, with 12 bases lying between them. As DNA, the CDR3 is TGCGCCAGCACTCACAGGGACCACACCGGGGAGCTGTTTTTT. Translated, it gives CASTHRDHTGELFF.

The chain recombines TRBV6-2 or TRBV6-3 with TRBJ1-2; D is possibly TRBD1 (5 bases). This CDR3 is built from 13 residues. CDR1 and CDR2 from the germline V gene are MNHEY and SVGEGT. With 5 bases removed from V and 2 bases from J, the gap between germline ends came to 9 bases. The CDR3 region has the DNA TGTGCCAGCAGTGACGGGGACAACTATGGCTACACCTTC. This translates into CASSDGDNYGYTF.

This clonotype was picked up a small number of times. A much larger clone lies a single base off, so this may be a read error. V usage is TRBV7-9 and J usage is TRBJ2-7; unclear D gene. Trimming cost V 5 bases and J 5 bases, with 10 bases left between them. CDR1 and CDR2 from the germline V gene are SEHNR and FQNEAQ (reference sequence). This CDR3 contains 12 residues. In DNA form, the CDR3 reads TGTGCCAGCAGCCCTGACTGGCACGAGCAGTACTTC. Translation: CASSPDWHEQYF.

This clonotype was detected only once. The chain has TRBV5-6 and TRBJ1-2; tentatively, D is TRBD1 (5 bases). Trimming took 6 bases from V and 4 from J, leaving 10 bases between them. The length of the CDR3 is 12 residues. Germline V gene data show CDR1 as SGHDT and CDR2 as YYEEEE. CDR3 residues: CASTIGGYGYTF. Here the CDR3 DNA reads TGTGCCAGCACTATCGGGGGCTATGGCTACACCTTC.

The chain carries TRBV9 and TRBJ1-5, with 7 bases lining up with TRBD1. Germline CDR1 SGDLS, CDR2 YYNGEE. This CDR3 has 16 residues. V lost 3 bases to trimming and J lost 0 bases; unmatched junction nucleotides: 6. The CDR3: CASSAGQDLSNQPQHF. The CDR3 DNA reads TGTGCCAGCAGCGCCGGACAGGACCTTAGCAATCAGCCCCAGCATTTT.

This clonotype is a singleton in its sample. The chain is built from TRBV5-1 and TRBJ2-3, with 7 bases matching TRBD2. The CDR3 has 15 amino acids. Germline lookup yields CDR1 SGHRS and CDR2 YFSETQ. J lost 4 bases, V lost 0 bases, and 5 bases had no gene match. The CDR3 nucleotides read TGCGCCAGCAGCTTGGATCCGGGGGGTTCAGATACGCAGTATTTT. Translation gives CASSLDPGGSDTQYF.

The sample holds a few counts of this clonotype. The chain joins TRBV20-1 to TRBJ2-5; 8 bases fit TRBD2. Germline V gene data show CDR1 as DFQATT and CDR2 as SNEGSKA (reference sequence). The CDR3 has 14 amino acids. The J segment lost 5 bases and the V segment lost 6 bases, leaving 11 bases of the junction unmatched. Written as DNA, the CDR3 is TGCAGTGCCAGGCGAGCGGGAGAGTGGGAGACCCAGTACTTC. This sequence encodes CSARRAGEWETQYF.

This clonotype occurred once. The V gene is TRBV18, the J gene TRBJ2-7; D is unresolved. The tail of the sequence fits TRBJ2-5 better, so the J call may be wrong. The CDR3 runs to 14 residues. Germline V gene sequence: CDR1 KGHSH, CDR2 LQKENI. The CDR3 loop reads CASSPRNGKETQYF. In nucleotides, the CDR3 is TGTGCCAGCTCACCACGGAACGGTAAAGAGACCCAGTACTTC.

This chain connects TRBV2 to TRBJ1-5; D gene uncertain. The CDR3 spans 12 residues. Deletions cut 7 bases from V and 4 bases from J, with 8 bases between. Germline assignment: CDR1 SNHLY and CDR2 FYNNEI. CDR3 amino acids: CASNFGNQPQHF. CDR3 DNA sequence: TGTGCCAGCAATTTCGGGAATCAGCCCCAGCATTTT. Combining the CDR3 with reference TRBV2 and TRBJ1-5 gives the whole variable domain EPEVTQTPSHQVTQMGQEVILRCVPISNHLYFYWYRQILGQKVEFLVSFYNNEISEKSEIFDDQFSVERPDGSNFTLKIRSTKLEDSAMYFCASNFGNQPQHFGDGTRLSIL.